This T cell receptor beta chain derives from a study of blood T cells in healthy people across ages. The CDR3 contains 14 residues. Per the germline V gene, CDR1 is LNHDA and CDR2 is SQIVND (reference sequence). Trimming took 5 bases from V and 5 from J, leaving 15 bases between them. Regarding the study as a whole: Nothing was known about donor CMV status, and this possibly confounded expanded clonotype changes. Estimated diversity that came from one million T cells was considered an underestimate.

Healthy Caucasians from Russia aged about 6 to 95 served as donors. Collection of 9.5 to 10 milliliters of peripheral blood was performed for each donor. Alongside a J-beta primer mix, a sample-barcoded 5' primer served in a second PCR lasting about 6 to 11 cycles. From the 5' RACE reads, TCRdb called clonotypes with MiXCR, one entry per CDR3 protein. The sample lists approximately 810,000 distinct CDR3 sequences; less than 35% were seen once. This clonotype has a handful of counts. What it recognizes is unknown. The TCR sequence derives from a woman of 80 years or more in good health. The chain joins TRBV19 to TRBJ2-5, with a possible D match to TRBD1 (5 bases). Sequenced sample: blood. As DNA, the CDR3 is TGTGCCAGTAGTCGGACACCAAAGGGGGAGACCCAGTACTTC. Its protein product is CASSRTPKGETQYF. The entire variable domain, with the rest obtained from reference TRBV19 and TRBJ2-5, is as follows: DGGITQSPKYLFRKEGQNVTLSCEQNLNHDAMYWYRQDPGQGLRLIYYSQIVNDFQKGDIAEGYSVSREKKESFPLTVTSAQKNPTAFYLCASSRTPKGETQYFGPGTRLLVL.